This passage covers 31 T cell receptor beta chains from one sample sequenced in a study of blood T cell repertoires in COVID-19. This table comes from immunoSEQ multiplex PCR, and its TCRdb copy is limited to in-frame clones, with some not included. Here the sample spans 250,000 to 350,000 clones, around nine tenths being singletons. The sequenced material came from peripheral blood. The receptor source for this set is a woman in her thirties or forties who had recovered from COVID-19.

The V call is TRBV2, the J call TRBJ2-5; a possible D gene is TRBD1 (6 bases). Deletions cut 4 bases from V and 5 bases from J, with 23 bases between. The length of the CDR3 is 17 residues. From germline, CDR1 is SNHLY and CDR2 FYNNEI. The CDR3 spells CASSAPGQTRPWETQYF. The DNA for the CDR3 is TGTGCCAGCAGTGCCCCCGGACAGACCCGCCCGTGGGAGACCCAGTACTTC.

The rearrangement links TRBV18 to TRBJ1-5, with D unclear. The germline V gene has CDR1 KGHSH and CDR2 LQKENI. The CDR3 has 13 residues. Trimming shortened V by 2 bases and J by 9 bases, and 11 bases separated the two germline ends. In nucleotides, the CDR3 is TGTGCCAGCTCACCAGACGAGCGGTCGCCCCAGCATTTT. It encodes CASSPDERSPQHF.

The chain recombines TRBV15 with TRBJ2-2, with 7 bases that match TRBD2. Germline trimming cut 1 base from V and 3 bases from J; bases unmatched to any gene: 17. This CDR3 spans 20 amino acids. Germline V gene lookup returns CDR1 LNHNV and CDR2 YYDKDF (reference sequence). CDR3 residues: CATSRGAGKTTSEYTGELFF. The CDR3 DNA sequence: TGTGCCACCAGCAGAGGGGCAGGGAAGACTACTAGCGAGTACACCGGGGAGCTGTTTTTT.

The chain carries TRBV9 and TRBJ2-1, with D maybe TRBD2 (6 bases). The CDR3 runs 15 residues. CDR1 is SGDLS, CDR2 YYNGEE, per germline. V lost 0 bases to trimming and J lost 4 bases, with 11 bases between them. The CDR3 here is CASSVETLAYNEQFF. As DNA, the CDR3 is TGTGCCAGCAGCGTAGAGACACTAGCTTACAATGAGCAGTTCTTC.

J is TRBJ2-1 and V is TRBV18, with D possibly being TRBD1 (5 bases). Trimming took 4 bases from V and 1 from J, leaving 14 bases between them. Per the germline V gene, CDR1 is KGHSH and CDR2 is LQKENI. This CDR3 is built from 16 residues. The CDR3 loop is CASSHTQGRSYNEQFF. For the CDR3, the DNA is TGTGCCAGCTCACACACCCAGGGCAGGTCCTACAATGAGCAGTTCTTC.

The chain uses TRBV19 and TRBJ1-2; TRBD1 matches 8 bases. J gave up 9 bases and V 2 bases, and 5 bases lay outside the gene matches. Germline loops: CDR1 LNHDA, CDR2 SQIVND (reference sequence). The CDR3 is made up of 13 amino acids. CDR3 in DNA: TGTGCCAGTAGTATATTAGGACAGGGAAGCTACACCTTC. This sequence encodes CASSILGQGSYTF.

V is TRBV24-1 and J is TRBJ2-3; D is ambiguous. Trimming took 3 bases from V and 1 from J, leaving 10 bases between them. The CDR3 totals 15 residues. Looked up from germline, CDR1 is KGHDR and CDR2 is SFDVKD. Here the CDR3 reads CATSDTAPGTDTQYF. CDR3 nucleotide sequence: TGTGCCACCAGTGATACAGCCCCCGGCACAGATACGCAGTATTTT.

The chain links TRBV5-1 to TRBJ2-3; 9 positions agree with TRBD1. The germline V gene encodes CDR1 SGHRS and CDR2 YFSETQ. After removal of 1 base from V and 2 bases from J, the junction contained 8 bases not matched to a gene. The CDR3 runs to 17 residues. This CDR3 reads CASSLIGGTGTTDTQYF. In DNA, the CDR3 is TGCGCCAGCAGCTTGATTGGCGGGACAGGGACCACAGATACGCAGTATTTT.

V gene TRBV5-1 combines with J gene TRBJ2-5, with 12 positions matching TRBD2. CDR3 length: 16 amino acids. Trimming cost V 4 bases and J 2 bases; bases outside gene matches: 6. Germline V gene data show CDR1 as SGHRS and CDR2 as YFSETQ. The CDR3 DNA sequence: TGCGCCAGCAGCCCGGGGACTAGCGGGTGGCAAGAGACCCAGTACTTC. Amino acids: CASSPGTSGWQETQYF.

This sequence joins TRBV10-3 and TRBJ1-3; 7 nucleotides agree with TRBD1. Germline-derived CDR1 and CDR2 are ENHRY and SYGVKD. V was pared by 2 bases and J by 0 bases, with 4 bases of the junction left unmatched. The CDR3 has 16 amino acids. CDR3 in amino acids: CAISERDSSSGNTIYF. CDR3 sequence (DNA): TGTGCCATCAGTGAGAGGGACAGCAGCTCTGGAAACACCATATATTTT.

This clone occurred once. The chain uses TRBV7-3 and TRBJ2-5, with TRBD1 matching over 7 bases. From germline, CDR1 is SGHTA and CDR2 FQGTGA. This CDR3 has 13 amino acids. V was pared by 5 bases and J by 5 bases, with 5 bases of the junction left unmatched. CDR3 protein: CASSIGTAETQYF. The CDR3 nucleotides read TGTGCCAGCAGCATAGGGACAGCTGAGACCCAGTACTTC.

This chain joins TRBV25-1 and TRBJ1-2; D may be TRBD1 (5 bases). Per germline, CDR1 MGHDK and CDR2 SYGVNS. The CDR3 runs 14 residues. The V and J ends lost 2 bases and 2 bases respectively, with 9 bases between them. CDR3 bases: TGTGCCAGCAGTGAAGCTGACAGAAACTATGGCTACACCTTC. Translating it yields CASSEADRNYGYTF.

V usage is TRBV19 and J usage is TRBJ2-2; weak D call: TRBD2 (5 bases). Trimming removed 5 bases from V and 3 bases from J, with 13 bases in between. CDR3 length equals 15 residues. The germline V gene has CDR1 LNHDA and CDR2 SQIVND (reference sequence). The CDR3 spells CASSPRRQDTGELFF. The CDR3, as DNA: TGTGCCAGTAGTCCCCGGAGGCAGGACACCGGGGAGCTGTTTTTT. The whole variable domain, filled in from reference TRBV19 and TRBJ2-2, reads DGGITQSPKYLFRKEGQNVTLSCEQNLNHDAMYWYRQDPGQGLRLIYYSQIVNDFQKGDIAEGYSVSREKKESFPLTVTSAQKNPTAFYLCASSPRRQDTGELFFGEGSRLTVL.

The V gene is TRBV11-2, the J gene TRBJ2-7; 9 nucleotides agree with TRBD2. After removal of 0 bases from V and 4 bases from J, the junction contained 10 bases not matched to a gene. The germline V gene encodes CDR1 SGHAT and CDR2 FQNNGV. The CDR3 has 17 residues. This CDR3 is CASSLDQVAGVSYEQYF. The CDR3 DNA reads TGTGCCAGCAGCTTAGATCAGGTAGCGGGAGTTAGTTACGAGCAGTACTTC.

V gene TRBV19 combines with J gene TRBJ2-5, with D maybe TRBD2 (6 bases). The V end lost 6 bases, the J end lost 5 bases, and 13 bases lay between the germline ends. Germline CDR1 LNHDA, CDR2 SQIVND (reference sequence). This CDR3 contains 13 residues. CDR3 in DNA: TGTGCCAGTAGGGAGGGAGGCAGGGAGACCCAGTACTTC. It codes for CASREGGRETQYF. Complete variable domain (other parts from reference TRBV19 and TRBJ2-5): DGGITQSPKYLFRKEGQNVTLSCEQNLNHDAMYWYRQDPGQGLRLIYYSQIVNDFQKGDIAEGYSVSREKKESFPLTVTSAQKNPTAFYLCASREGGRETQYFGPGTRLLVL.

This clone was detected many times. The rearrangement links TRBV25-1 to TRBJ1-4; D is possibly TRBD1 (5 bases). CDR3 size: 18 residues. Trimming took off 3 bases at V and 0 bases at J, with 17 bases between the two ends. From germline, CDR1 is MGHDK and CDR2 SYGVNS. The CDR3 here is CASSDFRVTTTTNEKLFF. The DNA for the CDR3 is TGTGCCAGCAGTGATTTCAGGGTCACCACAACAACTAATGAAAAACTGTTTTTT.

The chain couples TRBV6-5 to TRBJ1-5, with a possible D match to TRBD1 (6 bases). V was clipped by 6 bases and J by 5 bases, with 14 bases between them. Germline CDR1 reads MNHEY; CDR2 reads SVGAGI. The CDR3 has 14 residues. The CDR3 loop is CASSLGQKYQPQHF. CDR3 coding DNA: TGTGCCAGCAGCTTAGGACAGAAGTATCAGCCCCAGCATTTT.

The chain recombines TRBV27 with TRBJ2-7; tentative D call: TRBD1 (6 bases). V was pared by 0 bases and J by 5 bases, with 20 bases between. This CDR3 is 17 amino acids long. Germline lookup yields CDR1 MNHEY and CDR2 SMNVEV (reference sequence). The CDR3 protein is CASSLSIGAGVSHEQYF. CDR3 DNA: TGTGCCAGCAGTTTATCGATAGGGGCAGGGGTTTCCCACGAGCAGTACTTC.

The chain employs TRBV6-1 and TRBJ1-1; no reliable D call. The V gene lost 6 bases and the J gene lost 2 bases, with 19 bases spanning the gap. The germline CDR1 and CDR2 sequences are MNHNS and SASEGT. The CDR3 consists of 16 residues. The DNA for the CDR3 is TGTGCCAGCAGGGAAAAGAGTGAACAGATTAACACTGAAGCTTTCTTT. This sequence encodes CASREKSEQINTEAFF.

For this clone: Germline and junction disagree at one end, which may indicate a read error. V and J are TRBV7-2 and TRBJ2-1, with 9 positions matching TRBD2. Germline loops: CDR1 SGHTA, CDR2 FQGNSA. The CDR3 spans 15 residues. As DNA, the CDR3 is TGTGCCAGCAGCGTAGCGGGAGTCTCCTACAATGAGCAGTTCTTC. Amino acid sequence: CASSVAGVSYNEQFF.

This chain joins TRBV28 and TRBJ1-2; 9 bases fit TRBD1. Germline V lookup: CDR1 MDHEN, CDR2 SYDVKM. The trim removed 6 bases at V and 2 bases at J, leaving 7 bases unmatched. The CDR3 is 15 residues long. The DNA for the CDR3 is TGTGCCAGCAGCCCAGGACAGGGGTTAAACTATGGCTACACCTTC. It specifies CASSPGQGLNYGYTF.

This clone was counted a few times. The rearrangement joins TRBV2 to TRBJ2-1; D is unclear. CDR3 size: 12 residues. V was cut by 6 bases and J by 8 bases, with 11 bases left in between. Looked up from germline, CDR1 is SNHLY and CDR2 is FYNNEI. The CDR3 loop reads CASSLIRDEQFF. In nucleotides, the CDR3 is TGTGCCAGCAGCCTAATTAGAGATGAGCAGTTCTTC.

This rearrangement joins TRBV7-2 to TRBJ2-1; tentatively, D is TRBD1 (6 bases). CDR1 is SGHTA, CDR2 FQGNSA, per germline. V was shortened by 5 bases and J by 10 bases, with 18 bases between the two germline ends. The CDR3 spans 14 residues. The CDR3 DNA is TGTGCCAGCAGCGGACGGCAACAAACAGGGGAGCAGTTCTTC. Translated, it gives CASSGRQQTGEQFF.

CDR3 DNA sequence: TGTGCCAGCAGCACCCGGCCGGGACAGAGCGAGCAGTACTTC. Its protein is CASSTRPGQSEQYF. The chain joins TRBV7-2 to TRBJ2-7, with 7 bases lining up with TRBD1. The CDR3 covers 14 residues. Losses at the gene ends were 5 bases for V and 6 bases for J; bases not matched to a gene: 10. The germline gives CDR1 SGHTA, CDR2 FQGNSA.

CDR3 sequence reads: CASMAGLGEQYF. DNA for the CDR3: TGTGCCAGCATGGCTGGCCTAGGCGAGCAGTACTTC. The V and J genes are TRBV11-3 and TRBJ2-7; D ambiguous. The CDR3 is made up of 12 amino acids. CDR1 is SGHNT and CDR2 is YENEEA in the germline V gene. Trimming removed 7 bases from V and 6 bases from J, with 13 bases in between.

The chain uses TRBV2 and TRBJ1-2; D ambiguous. Trimming pared 3 bases from V and 3 bases from J, leaving 5 bases between. CDR1 and CDR2 (germline): SNHLY, FYNNEI. The CDR3 covers 12 residues. The CDR3 loop is CASSDSYYGYTF. The CDR3 coding sequence is TGTGCCAGCAGTGATTCATACTATGGCTACACCTTC.

The chain employs TRBV21-1 and TRBJ2-7; TRBD2, the D gene given by the table, was not confirmed from the DNA. TRBV21-1 counts as a pseudogene. The CDR3 is made up of 14 amino acids. This CDR3 reads CASPGDKGTYEQYF. The DNA of the CDR3 is TGTGCCAGCCCGGGAGATAAAGGTACCTACGAGCAGTACTTC.

The V and J genes are TRBV14 and TRBJ1-2, with TRBD1 identical over 9 bases. There are 13 residues in the CDR3. With 4 bases clipped from V and 6 bases from J, the junction kept 3 bases outside the gene matches. Germline V gene lookup returns CDR1 SGHDN and CDR2 FVKESK. This CDR3 is CASSLYRGHGYTF. The CDR3 bases are TGTGCCAGCAGCCTGTACAGGGGGCATGGCTACACCTTC.

The chain is built from TRBV4-1 and TRBJ2-1; a possible D gene is TRBD2 (5 bases). V was clipped by 0 bases and J by 3 bases, with 9 bases between them. The V gene's germline CDR1 is MGHRA and CDR2 YSYEKL. CDR3 size: 15 residues. CDR3 bases: TGCGCCAGCAGCCAAGATCCGGGGAGCTACAATGAGCAGTTCTTC. This encodes CASSQDPGSYNEQFF.

The chain uses TRBV29-1 and TRBJ2-2; the match to TRBD2 covers 9 bases. Trimming took 3 bases from V and 5 from J; bases not matched to a gene: 7. Germline loops: CDR1 SQVTM, CDR2 ANQGSEA. The CDR3 spans 15 residues. CDR3 in DNA: TGCAGCGTTGATATAGCGGGAGTGGGTACCGGGGAGCTGTTTTTT. Amino acids: CSVDIAGVGTGELFF.

V usage is TRBV4-1 and J usage is TRBJ1-3; 8 nucleotides agree with TRBD1. The trim removed 3 bases at V and 1 base at J, leaving 8 bases unmatched. Germline assignment: CDR1 MGHRA and CDR2 YSYEKL. The CDR3 covers 17 residues. The CDR3 spells CASSHGRGRRSGNTIYF. The CDR3 bases are TGCGCCAGCAGCCATGGCAGGGGGCGACGGTCTGGAAACACCATATATTTT.